What follows is one T cell receptor (beta chain) and its context. The antigen is undetermined. This sample was included in a study of response to subunit inactivated influenza vaccine. Study outcomes and limitations: T cells newly recruited by each seasonal influenza vaccination are few, the authors suggested.

MiXCR was run by TCRdb on the RT-PCR reads, yielding one entry per CDR3 protein. This sample has around 790,000 distinct CDR3 sequences, with approximately 22% found just once. The CDR3 contains 16 residues. The V and J ends lost 5 bases and 5 bases, in that order; junction bases with no gene match: 8. Germline V gives CDR1 DFQATT, CDR2 SNEGSKA (reference sequence). This TCR derives from a man in his forties or fifties who received an inactivated influenza vaccine. V gene TRBV20-1 combines with J gene TRBJ2-1, with 14 bases aligning to TRBD2. The source material was PBMCs from blood, sampled roughly 5 days after vaccination. The CDR3, as DNA: TGCAGTGCTCGCGCGGGACTAGCGGGAGTACACAATGAGCAGTTCTTC. Protein: CSARAGLAGVHNEQFF.